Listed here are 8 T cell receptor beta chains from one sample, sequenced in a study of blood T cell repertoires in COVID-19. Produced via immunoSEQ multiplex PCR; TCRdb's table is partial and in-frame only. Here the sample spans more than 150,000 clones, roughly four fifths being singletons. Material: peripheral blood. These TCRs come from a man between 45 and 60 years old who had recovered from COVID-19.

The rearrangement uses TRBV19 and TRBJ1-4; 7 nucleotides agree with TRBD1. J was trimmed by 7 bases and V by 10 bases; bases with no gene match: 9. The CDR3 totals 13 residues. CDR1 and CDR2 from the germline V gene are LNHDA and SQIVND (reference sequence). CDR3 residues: CATIDRAAEKLFF. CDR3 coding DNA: TGTGCCACCATAGACAGGGCAGCTGAAAAACTGTTTTTT.

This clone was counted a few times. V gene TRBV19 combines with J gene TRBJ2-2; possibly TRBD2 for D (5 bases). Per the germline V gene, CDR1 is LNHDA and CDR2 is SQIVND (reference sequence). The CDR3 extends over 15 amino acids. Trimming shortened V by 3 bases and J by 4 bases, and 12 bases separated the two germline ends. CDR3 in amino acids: CASSIKSGATGELFF. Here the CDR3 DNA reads TGTGCCAGTAGTATCAAAAGCGGAGCCACCGGGGAGCTGTTTTTT.

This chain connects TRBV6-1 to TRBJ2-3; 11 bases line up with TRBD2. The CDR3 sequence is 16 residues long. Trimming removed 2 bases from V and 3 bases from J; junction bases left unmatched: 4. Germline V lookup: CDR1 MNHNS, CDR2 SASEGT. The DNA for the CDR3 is TGTGCCAGCAGTGAATTATTAGCGGGAGGGACAGATACGCAGTATTTT. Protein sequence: CASSELLAGGTDTQYF.

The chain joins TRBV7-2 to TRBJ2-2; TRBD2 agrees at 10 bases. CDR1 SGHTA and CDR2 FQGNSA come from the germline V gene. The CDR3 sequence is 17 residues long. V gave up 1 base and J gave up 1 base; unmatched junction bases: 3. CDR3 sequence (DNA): TGTGCCAGCAGCTTAGTAGGACTAGCGGAGAACACCGGGGAGCTGTTTTTT. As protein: CASSLVGLAENTGELFF.

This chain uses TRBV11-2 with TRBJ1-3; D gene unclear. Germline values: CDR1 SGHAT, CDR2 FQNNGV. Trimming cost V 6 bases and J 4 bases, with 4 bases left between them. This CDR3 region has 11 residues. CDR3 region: CASSSGNTIYF. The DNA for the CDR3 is TGTGCCAGCAGTTCAGGAAACACCATATATTTT.

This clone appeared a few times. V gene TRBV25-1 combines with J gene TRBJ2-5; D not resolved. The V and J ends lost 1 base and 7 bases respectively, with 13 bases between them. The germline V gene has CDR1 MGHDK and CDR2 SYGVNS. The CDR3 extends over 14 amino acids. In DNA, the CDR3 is TGTGCCAGCAGTGAATCAAACCCCCCAGGGACCCAGTACTTC. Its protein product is CASSESNPPGTQYF.

CDR3 region: CATSPLELAANSYEQYF. The CDR3 coding sequence is TGTGCCACCAGCCCTCTGGAACTAGCGGCTAACTCCTACGAGCAGTACTTC. The chain couples TRBV15 to TRBJ2-7; TRBD2 aligns across 8 bases. V lost 5 bases, J lost 0 bases, and 12 bases stayed unmatched. The CDR3 has 17 residues. Per germline, CDR1 LNHNV and CDR2 YYDKDF (reference sequence). Full variable domain (missing parts from reference TRBV15 and TRBJ2-7): DAMVIQNPRYQVTQFGKPVTLSCSQTLNHNVMYWYQQKSSQAPKLLFHYYDKDFNNEADTPDNFQSRRPNTSFCFLDIRSPGLGDTAMYLCATSPLELAANSYEQYFGPGTRLTVT.

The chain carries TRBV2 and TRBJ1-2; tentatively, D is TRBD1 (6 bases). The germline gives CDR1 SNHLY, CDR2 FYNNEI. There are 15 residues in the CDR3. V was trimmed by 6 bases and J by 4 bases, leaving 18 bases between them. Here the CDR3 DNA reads TGTGCCAGCAGAGGGACATCCGAACCCTTCTATGGCTACACCTTC. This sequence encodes CASRGTSEPFYGYTF.